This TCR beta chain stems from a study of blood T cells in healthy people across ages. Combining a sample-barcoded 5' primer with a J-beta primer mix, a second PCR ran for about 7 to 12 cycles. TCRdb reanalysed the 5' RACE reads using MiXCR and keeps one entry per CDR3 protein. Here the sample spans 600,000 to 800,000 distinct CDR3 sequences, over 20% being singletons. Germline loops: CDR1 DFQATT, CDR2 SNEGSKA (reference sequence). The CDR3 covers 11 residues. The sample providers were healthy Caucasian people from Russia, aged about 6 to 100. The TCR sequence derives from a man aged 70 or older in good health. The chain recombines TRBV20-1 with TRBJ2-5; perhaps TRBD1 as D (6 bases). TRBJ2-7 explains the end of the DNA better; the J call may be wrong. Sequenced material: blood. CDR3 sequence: CSARRGYEQYF. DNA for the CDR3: TGCAGTGCTAGGAGGGGGTACGAGCAGTACTTC.